Shown below are 13 T cell receptor beta chains from a single sample sequenced in a study of shared clonotypes between healthy human individuals. Sequenced by immunoSEQ multiplex PCR; TCRdb stores in-frame clones only, minus some. The sample has some 450,000 clones; approximately 71% are singletons. Specimen: PBMCs. The receptors shown here come from a middle-aged woman in good health. Some clones in this sample may be carry-over from other donors' samples.

This chain connects TRBV4-2 to TRBJ1-5; D is undetermined. The V end lost 0 bases, the J end lost 7 bases, and 7 bases lay between the germline ends. This CDR3 contains 13 residues. Germline-derived CDR1 and CDR2 are LGHNA and YNFKEQ. CDR3 amino acids: CASSQDIGQPQHF. The CDR3 DNA sequence: TGTGCCAGCAGCCAAGATATAGGGCAGCCCCAGCATTTT.

CDR3 amino acids: CASSVQFGQVVSYEQYF. The CDR3 region has the DNA TGTGCCAGCAGTGTTCAATTCGGACAGGTGGTCTCCTACGAGCAGTACTTC. The chain uses TRBV6-1 and TRBJ2-7; 7 positions agree with TRBD1. V lost 4 bases to trimming and J lost 0 bases; unmatched junction nucleotides: 12. The germline V gene has CDR1 MNHNS and CDR2 SASEGT. The CDR3 sequence is 17 residues long.

A remark on this clone: A far bigger clonotype differs at one base, so this is likely a read error. Other DNA sequences in this specimen translate into the identical CDR3. The rearrangement links TRBV2 to TRBJ1-1, with D perhaps matching TRBD1 (6 bases). The CDR3 has 13 residues. CDR1 SNHLY and CDR2 FYNNEI come from the germline V gene. V was trimmed by 6 bases and J by 0 bases, leaving 8 bases between them. The CDR3 nucleotides are TGTGCCAGCAGCGGACAGTTGAACACTGAAGCTTTCTTT. It codes for CASSGQLNTEAFF.

Remarks on this clone: With only one base between it and a far larger clone, this is likely a read error. J is TRBJ2-7 and V is TRBV5-1, with TRBD2 matching 13 bases. Germline V gene lookup returns CDR1 SGHRS and CDR2 YFSETQ. The CDR3 has 13 residues. CDR3 sequence (DNA): TGCGCCAGCGGCTTGGCCGGGACTAGCGGGACGTACTTC. It translates to CASGLAGTSGTYF.

V is TRBV5-4 and J is TRBJ2-7; D is possibly TRBD1 (5 bases). The germline V gene encodes CDR1 SGHNT and CDR2 YYREEE (reference sequence). The CDR3 covers 12 residues. The germline V and J ends were trimmed by 3 bases and 3 bases, with 7 bases remaining between them. This CDR3 reads CASSSDIYEQYF. The CDR3 DNA is TGTGCCAGCAGCTCGGACATCTACGAGCAGTACTTC.

V is TRBV30 and J is TRBJ1-1, with a tentative D call TRBD1 (5 bases). The CDR3 is made up of 11 amino acids. The V and J ends lost 7 bases and 5 bases respectively, with 11 bases between them. CDR1 and CDR2 (germline): GTSNPN, SVGIG (reference sequence). CDR3 region: CASGRSTEAFF. The CDR3 coding sequence is TGTGCCTCGGGGCGGAGTACTGAAGCTTTCTTT.

V and J are TRBV10-3 and TRBJ2-1; D gene uncertain. The CDR3 totals 15 residues. Germline values: CDR1 ENHRY, CDR2 SYGVKD. The germline V and J ends were trimmed by 6 bases and 7 bases, with 19 bases remaining between them. The CDR3 nucleotides read TGTGCCATCAGGCGACAAGGAGTGTTACAGAATGAGCAGTTCTTC. It codes for CAIRRQGVLQNEQFF.

The chain links TRBV27 to TRBJ2-1, with a possible D match to TRBD2 (6 bases). This CDR3 region has 14 residues. Trimming removed 11 bases at V and 5 bases at J, with 19 bases between. Germline V CDR1 and CDR2: MNHEY, SMNVEV (reference sequence). This CDR3 is CACPPGLPNNEQFF. In DNA form, the CDR3 reads TGTGCCTGCCCCCCGGGACTCCCGAACAATGAGCAGTTCTTC.

The chain recombines TRBV5-6 with TRBJ1-6, with D perhaps TRBD1 (5 bases). V lost 3 bases, J lost 10 bases, and 14 bases lay in between. Germline assignment: CDR1 SGHDT and CDR2 YYEEEE. CDR3 length: 14 amino acids. This CDR3 is CASSSGAELSPLHF. CDR3 nucleotides: TGTGCCAGCAGCTCCGGGGCAGAACTATCACCCCTCCACTTT.

Here the CDR3 reads CASSSNTANYGYTF. CDR3 in DNA: TGTGCCAGCAGCTCCAATACAGCTAACTATGGCTACACCTTC. The genes are TRBV7-2 and TRBJ1-2; D ambiguous. The CDR3 has 14 amino acids. V lost 4 bases and J 0 bases, leaving 9 bases between the germline ends. Germline CDR1 reads SGHTA; CDR2 reads FQGNSA.

V usage is TRBV28 and J usage is TRBJ2-6; 8 nucleotides agree with TRBD1. Germline V gene data show CDR1 as MDHEN and CDR2 as SYDVKM. The CDR3 has 15 residues. J lost 1 base, V lost 9 bases, and 5 bases had no gene match. The CDR3 here is CASGQGISGANVLTF. The CDR3 DNA follows: TGTGCCAGTGGACAGGGAATATCTGGGGCCAACGTCCTGACTTTC.

This clone was seen only a few times. Additional DNA sequences in this sample encode the identical CDR3. The J gene is TRBJ1-5, the V gene TRBV7-2; tentative D call: TRBD1 (6 bases). V was trimmed by 5 bases and J by 3 bases, leaving 11 bases between them. This CDR3 spans 14 amino acids. Germline CDR1 is SGHTA and CDR2 is FQGNSA. CDR3 protein: CASSRDRNNQPQHF. CDR3 nucleotides: TGTGCCAGCAGCCGCGACAGGAACAATCAGCCCCAGCATTTT.

Turning to this clone: The likely explanation is a read error, given a far larger clone one base away. This chain connects TRBV28 to TRBJ2-4; D perhaps matches TRBD1 (6 bases). V was clipped by 10 bases and J by 0 bases, with 10 bases between them. Germline CDR1 is MDHEN and CDR2 is SYDVKM. The CDR3 is 13 residues long. The CDR3 here is CATADRAKNIQYF. As DNA, the CDR3 is TGTGCCACCGCGGACAGAGCCAAAAACATTCAGTACTTC.